These 6 T cell receptor beta chains originate from one sample sequenced in a study of T cell responses to AZD1222 COVID-19 vaccine. Clones were sequenced by immunoSEQ multiplex PCR, and TCRdb holds only the in-frame ones, with some missing. This sample has more than 250,000 clones, with more than 80% found just once. The source material was peripheral blood, sampled on day 0 of AZD1222 vaccination. The source is an adult in good health.

This clone was detected once. The chain links TRBV14 to TRBJ2-7; D ambiguous. The CDR3 covers 16 residues. Looked up from germline, CDR1 is SGHDN and CDR2 is FVKESK. The germline V and J ends were trimmed by 0 bases and 1 base, with 13 bases remaining between them. The CDR3, as DNA: TGTGCCAGCAGCCAAGAGGGGTGGGAAAAATCCTACGAGCAGTACTTC. Protein: CASSQEGWEKSYEQYF.

The CDR3 spells CASSFLTGTVNEKLFF. The CDR3 DNA sequence: TGTGCCAGCAGCTTTCTAACCGGGACAGTCAATGAAAAACTGTTTTTT. J is TRBJ1-4 and V is TRBV7-2; TRBD1 matches 7 bases. Germline-derived CDR1 and CDR2 are SGHTA and FQGNSA. This CDR3 region has 16 residues. The junction had 9 bases not matched to a gene; V was cut back by 3 bases and J by 5 bases.

This chain uses TRBV23-1 with TRBJ1-2; D gene uncertain. TRBV23-1 is identified as an open reading frame with a role that is uncertain. The germline V and J ends were trimmed by 7 bases and 1 base, with 10 bases remaining between them. The CDR3 length is 13 residues. This CDR3 is CASITEINYGYTF. The CDR3 nucleotides are TGCGCCAGCATTACGGAGATTAACTATGGCTACACCTTC.

A single count supports this clone. The V call is TRBV6-5, the J call TRBJ2-1; D is possibly TRBD2 (5 bases). V shed 5 bases and J shed 7 bases, with 18 bases lying between them. Germline CDR1 MNHEY, CDR2 SVGAGI. This CDR3 contains 15 residues. CDR3 in amino acids: CASSRTVLAGNEQFF. The CDR3 region has the DNA TGTGCCAGCAGTCGAACCGTTCTGGCGGGTAATGAGCAGTTCTTC.

This chain uses TRBV6-5 with TRBJ2-7; 9 bases map to TRBD1. V dropped 2 bases and J dropped 5; count of bases not matched to a gene: 1. The CDR3 extends over 13 amino acids. The germline V gene encodes CDR1 MNHEY and CDR2 SVGAGI. In DNA, the CDR3 is TGTGCCAGCAGTTACGGACAGGGGAACGAGCAGTACTTC. Protein: CASSYGQGNEQYF.

V usage is TRBV5-1 and J usage is TRBJ1-1, with TRBD1 identical over 8 bases. This CDR3 is 15 amino acids long. The germline V gene has CDR1 SGHRS and CDR2 YFSETQ. The J segment lost 5 bases and the V segment lost 0 bases, leaving 6 bases of the junction unmatched. The CDR3 protein is CASSLEGQESTEAFF. The CDR3 nucleotides read TGCGCCAGCAGCTTGGAGGGACAGGAATCGACTGAAGCTTTCTTT. Looking up the rest from reference TRBV5-1 and TRBJ1-1 gives the full variable domain: KAGVTQTPRYLIKTRGQQVTLSCSPISGHRSVSWYQQTPGQGLQFLFEYFSETQRNKGNFPGRFSGRQFSNSRSEMNVSTLELGDSALYLCASSLEGQESTEAFFGQGTRLTVV.